The 4 T cell receptor beta chains in this list originate from one sample, sequenced in a study of blood T cell repertoires in COVID-19. The table came from immunoSEQ multiplex PCR; TCRdb's copy has only in-frame clones and leaves some out. In the table there are fewer than 250,000 clones, approximately 84% of which are singletons. The specimen was PBMCs or T cells enriched from blood (not recorded which). Receptor source: a man in his 60s who had recovered from COVID-19.

This sequence joins TRBV9 and TRBJ1-2; no definite D call. This CDR3 contains 11 residues. The V end was cut by 3 bases, the J end by 5 bases, with 5 bases between. CDR1 and CDR2 from the germline V gene are SGDLS and YYNGEE. The CDR3 sequence is CASSGLYGYTF. The CDR3 DNA reads TGTGCCAGCAGCGGTCTGTATGGCTACACCTTC.

The chain links TRBV12-3 or TRBV12-4 to TRBJ1-5, with a tentative D call TRBD1 (6 bases). The CDR3 extends over 13 amino acids. V was shortened by 5 bases and J by 8 bases, with 13 bases between the two germline ends. The CDR3 spells CASSPRGMEPQHF. As DNA, the CDR3 is TGTGCCAGCAGTCCCAGGGGTATGGAGCCCCAGCATTTT.

This clone has just one count. The CDR3 coding sequence is TGTGCCAGCAGTCGACAGGCTTCCTACGAGCAGTACTTC. Protein product: CASSRQASYEQYF. The gene calls are TRBV6-2 or TRBV6-3 and TRBJ2-7, with a tentative D call TRBD1 (6 bases). The CDR3 consists of 13 residues. Germline CDR1 reads MNHEY; CDR2 reads SVGEGT. Trimming took 5 bases from V and 1 from J, leaving 9 bases between them.

This sequence joins TRBV2 and TRBJ1-2; 7 bases map to TRBD1. The CDR3 has 16 amino acids. V lost 5 bases to trimming and J lost 0 bases; unmatched junction nucleotides: 9. The germline CDR1 and CDR2 sequences are SNHLY and FYNNEI. DNA of the CDR3: TGTGCCAGCAGTACGGACAGGCCCGACGCTAACTATGGCTACACCTTC. As protein: CASSTDRPDANYGYTF.